This T cell receptor (beta chain) was sequenced for a study of OX40 agonist ivuxolimab in advanced cancers. Regarding the study as a whole: By week 6 at 0.1 to 3.0 mg/kg, blood CD4+ and CD8+ T cells had expanded clonally. Relative to CD4+, CD8+ T cells held more expanded clones on average.

TCRdb's table, derived via immunoSEQ multiplex PCR, lists solely in-frame clones and lacks some. The data show fewer than 75,000 clones, about 87% seen once. The CDR3 sequence is 14 residues long. V was pared by 5 bases and J by 5 bases, with 13 bases between. Germline V gene data show CDR1 as SEHNR and CDR2 as FQNEAQ (reference sequence). About this clone itself: Its antigen remains unidentified.

This chain uses TRBV7-9 with TRBJ2-1; D remains unclear. The specimen was CD4+ or CD8+ T cells sorted from blood, collected in a trial of the OX40 agonist ivuxolimab. The sequence came from an adult with an advanced solid tumor such as melanoma, head and neck, liver or kidney cancer. The CDR3 DNA sequence: TGTGCCAGCAGCCGTTCGAGTCAAGACAATGAGCAGTTCTTC. Its protein is CASSRSSQDNEQFF. Variable domain in full (rest from reference TRBV7-9 and TRBJ2-1): DTGVSQNPRHKITKRGQNVTFRCDPISEHNRLYWYRQTLGQGPEFLTYFQNEAQLEKSRLLSDRFSAERPKGSFSTLEIQRTEQGDSAMYLCASSRSSQDNEQFFGPGTRLTVL.